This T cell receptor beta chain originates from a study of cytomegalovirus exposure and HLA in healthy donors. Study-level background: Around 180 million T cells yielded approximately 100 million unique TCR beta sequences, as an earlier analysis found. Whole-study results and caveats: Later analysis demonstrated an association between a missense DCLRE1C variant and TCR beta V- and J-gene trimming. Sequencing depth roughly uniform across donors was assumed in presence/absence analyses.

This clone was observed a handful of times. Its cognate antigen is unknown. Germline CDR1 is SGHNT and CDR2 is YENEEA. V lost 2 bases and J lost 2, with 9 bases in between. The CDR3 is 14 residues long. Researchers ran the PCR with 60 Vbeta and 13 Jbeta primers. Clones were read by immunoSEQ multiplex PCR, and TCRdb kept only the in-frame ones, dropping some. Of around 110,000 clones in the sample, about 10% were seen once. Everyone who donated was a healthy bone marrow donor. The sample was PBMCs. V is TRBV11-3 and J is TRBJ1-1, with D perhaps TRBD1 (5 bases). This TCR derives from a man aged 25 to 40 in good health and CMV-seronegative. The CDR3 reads CASSLTGINTEAFF. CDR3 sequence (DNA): TGTGCCAGCAGCTTAACAGGTATTAACACTGAAGCTTTCTTT.